The 13 T cell receptor beta chains in this list originate from one sample, sequenced in a study of CD8+ T cells in alopecia areata listed by TCRdb under 2018. Library construction relied on the immunoSEQ multiplex PCR assay. To provide template for TCR sequencing, every sample had RNA extracted and reverse transcribed into cDNA. TCRdb stores this immuneACCESS table with in-frame sequences only. Part of the clones is absent; in the studies checked, under half of the shortfall reflects unresolved V genes, and no reason is known for the rest. This sample gives 120,000 or so clones in total; about 51% of them show up just once. About 10% of the sample is taken by the ten largest. Input material: NKG2D-low CD8+ T cells sorted from blood. Taken with the paper, the label for cell subset or site translates to: sorted CD8+ NKG2D-low blood T cells. These receptors were taken from a human donor with alopecia areata.

The chain links TRBV30 to TRBJ2-1, with TRBD1 as a possible D gene (5 bases). Germline V lookup: CDR1 GTSNPN, CDR2 SVGIG (reference sequence). The CDR3 contains 13 residues. V shed 0 bases and J shed 9 bases, with 12 bases lying between them. The CDR3 spells CAWSVLDTIEQFF. CDR3 in DNA: TGTGCCTGGAGTGTACTGGACACAATTGAGCAGTTCTTC. Based on the CDR3 plus reference TRBV30 and TRBJ2-1, the full variable domain is SQTIHQWPATLVQPVGSPLSLECTVEGTSNPNLYWYRQAAGRGLQLLFYSVGIGQISSEVPQNLSASRPQDRQFILSSKKLLLSDSGFYLCAWSVLDTIEQFFGPGTRLTVL.

The table lists this clone with a count of one. The chain uses TRBV25-1 and TRBJ1-5; D not certain. The CDR3 contains 12 residues. CDR1 MGHDK and CDR2 SYGVNS come from the germline V gene. V lost 2 bases and J 5 bases, leaving 4 bases between the germline ends. CDR3 DNA sequence: TGTGCCAGCAGTGAAGAGGATCAGCCCCAGCATTTT. It specifies CASSEEDQPQHF.

This clone was recorded once. The V call is TRBV11-2, the J call TRBJ1-5, with TRBD1 matching 7 bases. With 1 base clipped from V and 5 bases from J, the junction kept 2 bases outside the gene matches. The CDR3 runs 14 residues. The germline gives CDR1 SGHAT, CDR2 FQNNGV. The CDR3 region is CASSLGQGDQPQHF. The CDR3 region has the DNA TGTGCCAGCAGCTTAGGACAGGGAGATCAGCCCCAGCATTTT.

This clone was seen just once. The chain employs TRBV30 and TRBJ1-4; 7 bases match TRBD1. Germline-derived CDR1 and CDR2 are GTSNPN and SVGIG (reference sequence). V lost 3 bases to trimming and J lost 5 bases; unmatched junction nucleotides: 9. The CDR3 runs 15 residues. The CDR3 DNA reads TGTGCCTGGAGCCATGACAGGGAGTCGAATGAAAAACTGTTTTTT. Its protein product is CAWSHDRESNEKLFF.

The V call is TRBV29-1, the J call TRBJ2-3, with a weak D call TRBD2 (5 bases). Germline CDR1 and CDR2: SQVTM and ANQGSEA. This CDR3 has 14 amino acids. V was shortened by 5 bases and J by 4 bases, with 16 bases between the two germline ends. The CDR3: CSVHSGISSDTQYF. DNA for the CDR3: TGCAGCGTTCACTCGGGGATTAGTTCAGATACGCAGTATTTT.

The V and J genes are TRBV25-1 and TRBJ1-4; D is unclear. Germline V lookup: CDR1 MGHDK, CDR2 SYGVNS. The CDR3 runs 13 residues. V was trimmed by 3 bases and J by 7 bases, leaving 9 bases between them. CDR3 coding DNA: TGTGCCAGCAGTGAGCAGTTTGCTGAAAAACTGTTTTTT. It specifies CASSEQFAEKLFF.

This clone appeared a few times. The genes are TRBV4-3 and TRBJ2-1, with D unresolved. CDR3 length: 15 residues. Germline V lookup: CDR1 LGHNA, CDR2 YSLEER. V lost 1 base to trimming and J lost 5 bases, with 12 bases between them. CDR3: CASSQGWATHNEQFF. As DNA, the CDR3 is TGCGCCAGCAGCCAAGGGTGGGCTACTCACAATGAGCAGTTCTTC.

The genes are TRBV2 and TRBJ2-7; 9 nucleotides line up with TRBD2. The CDR3 runs to 12 residues. V was pared by 7 bases and J by 6 bases, with 4 bases of the junction left unmatched. CDR1 and CDR2 from the germline V gene are SNHLY and FYNNEI. DNA for the CDR3: TGTGCCAGCAAGGGACTAGCTCTCGAGCAGTACTTC. Translated: CASKGLALEQYF.

The V call is TRBV30, the J call TRBJ2-7; TRBD1 is a possible D gene (6 bases). V was trimmed by 4 bases and J by 2 bases, leaving 12 bases between them. Germline CDR1 is GTSNPN and CDR2 is SVGIG (reference sequence). CDR3 length equals 13 residues. CDR3 residues: CAWTTDSPYEQYF. The CDR3 DNA is TGTGCCTGGACAACGGACAGCCCCTACGAGCAGTACTTC.

A remark on this clone: Additional DNA sequences in this sample encode the identical CDR3. The chain couples TRBV29-1 to TRBJ1-2; D possibly corresponds to TRBD1 (5 bases). The CDR3 is 11 residues long. Germline-derived CDR1 and CDR2 are SQVTM and ANQGSEA. V was clipped by 6 bases and J by 3 bases, with 8 bases between them. CDR3 amino acids: CSVREDYGYTF. The DNA for the CDR3 is TGCAGCGTCAGGGAGGACTATGGCTACACCTTC.

This clone was counted between two and nine times. This chain uses TRBV29-1 with TRBJ2-5; 7 bases are a match to TRBD1. Germline assignment: CDR1 SQVTM and CDR2 ANQGSEA. Trimming took 6 bases from V and 2 from J; bases not matched to a gene: 6. CDR3 size: 13 residues. The CDR3 DNA is TGCAGCGTCCAAGACAGGGATCAAGAGACCCAGTACTTC. Amino acids: CSVQDRDQETQYF. Drawing the rest from reference TRBV29-1 and TRBJ2-5, the complete variable domain is SAVISQKPSRDICQRGTSLTIQCQVDSQVTMMFWYRQQPGQSLTLIATANQGSEATYESGFVIDKFPISRPNLTFSTLTVSNMSPEDSSIYLCSVQDRDQETQYFGPGTRLLVL.

This clone was observed a handful of times. As DNA, the CDR3 is TGCAGCGTTGGAGACAGGGCCTATGGCTACACCTTC. This translates into CSVGDRAYGYTF. The chain has TRBV29-1 and TRBJ1-2; TRBD1 matches at 7 bases. Trimming removed 4 bases from V and 4 bases from J; junction bases left unmatched: 3. Looked up from germline, CDR1 is SQVTM and CDR2 is ANQGSEA. The CDR3 totals 12 residues.

This clone was seen once. This chain uses TRBV5-4 with TRBJ1-5, with D possibly TRBD1 on 5 matching bases. CDR1 and CDR2 from the germline V gene are SGHNT and YYREEE (reference sequence). Deletions cut 0 bases from V and 7 bases from J, with 8 bases between. CDR3 length: 13 residues. The DNA for the CDR3 is TGTGCCAGCAGCTTGGGCCCAGGGCAGCCCCAGCATTTT. Translation gives CASSLGPGQPQHF.